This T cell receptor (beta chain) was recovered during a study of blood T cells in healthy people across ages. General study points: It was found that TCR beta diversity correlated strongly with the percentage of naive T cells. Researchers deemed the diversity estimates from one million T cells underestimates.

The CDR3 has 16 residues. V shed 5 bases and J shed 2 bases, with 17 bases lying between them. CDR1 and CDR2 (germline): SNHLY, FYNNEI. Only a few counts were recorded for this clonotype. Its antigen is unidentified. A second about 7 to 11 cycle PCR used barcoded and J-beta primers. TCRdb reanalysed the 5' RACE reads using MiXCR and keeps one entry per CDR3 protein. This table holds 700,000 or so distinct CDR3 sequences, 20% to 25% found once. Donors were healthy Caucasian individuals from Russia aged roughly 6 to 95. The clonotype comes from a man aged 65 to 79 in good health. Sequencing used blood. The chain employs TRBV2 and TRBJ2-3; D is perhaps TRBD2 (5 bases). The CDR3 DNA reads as TGTGCCAGCAGTCCGAGGGCAAGTACGAACACAGATACGCAGTATTTT. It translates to CASSPRASTNTDTQYF.